A single sample is the source of the 32 T cell receptor beta chains below, sequenced in a study of response to subunit inactivated influenza vaccine (dated by TCRdb to the late 2010s). The protocol used for the library was RT-PCR. Sequenced using an Illumina HiSeq 2500. TCRdb took the public reads, trimmed them with fastp at Q25, ran MiXCR for clone calling and kept in-frame beta chains. A single entry per CDR3 protein holds the most common genes and DNA from its merged rows. The sample yields 500,000 to 550,000 distinct CDR3 sequences; 6.5% to 8% were counted once. The ten largest clones take up 10% to 15% of the sample. The starting material was PBMCs from blood, obtained roughly 24 months after vaccination. The receptors come from a man aged 50-75 years who received an inactivated influenza vaccine. Donor details come from another sample of the same person, matched by shared clones.

This sequence joins TRBV6-5 and TRBJ2-2; D unclear. CDR3 size: 13 residues. Trimming pared 2 bases from V and 5 bases from J, leaving 6 bases between. CDR1 and CDR2 (germline): MNHEY, SVGAGI. The CDR3 spells CASSYRQTGELFF. CDR3 in DNA: TGTGCCAGCAGTTACCGGCAAACCGGGGAGCTGTTTTTT.

The chain is built from TRBV6-1 and TRBJ2-3; D unresolved. The V gene lost 6 bases and the J gene lost 7 bases, with 14 bases spanning the gap. The CDR3 runs to 13 residues. Germline-derived CDR1 and CDR2 are MNHNS and SASEGT. The CDR3 DNA is TGTGCCAGCAGACCGCTTTTGTCGAATACGCAGTATTTT. Encoded protein: CASRPLLSNTQYF.

This clonotype occurred a few times. The chain combines TRBV4-1 with TRBJ2-7; possible D gene TRBD1, 5 bases. The CDR3 totals 18 residues. Per the germline V gene, CDR1 is MGHRA and CDR2 is YSYEKL. Trimming removed 0 bases at V and 7 bases at J, with 25 bases between. The CDR3 nucleotides read TGCGCCAGCAGCCAAGATCTCTGGCAGGGCGTCCCGAGGTGGGAGCAGTACTTC. Translated, it gives CASSQDLWQGVPRWEQYF.

Many counts were recorded for this clonotype. The chain has TRBV27 and TRBJ2-2, with 10 nucleotides matching TRBD1. This CDR3 is 15 amino acids long. The trim removed 2 bases at V and 5 bases at J, leaving 2 bases unmatched. CDR1 and CDR2 (germline): MNHEY, SMNVEV (reference sequence). In nucleotides, the CDR3 is TGTGCCAGCAGTTTAGAGGGACAGGGGACCGGGGAGCTGTTTTTT. Translation: CASSLEGQGTGELFF.

This clonotype was seen repeatedly, ten times or more. This chain's CDR3 is CASSLGLLSDGNTIYF. As DNA, the CDR3 is TGTGCCAGCAGCTTGGGACTGTTATCGGACGGAAACACCATATATTTT. J is TRBJ1-3 and V is TRBV5-5; D ambiguous. Germline V gene sequence: CDR1 SGHKS, CDR2 YYEKEE (reference sequence). The CDR3 loop spans 16 amino acids. The germline V and J ends were trimmed by 0 bases and 4 bases, with 14 bases remaining between them.

This chain joins TRBV7-9 and TRBJ2-1; either TRBD1 or TRBD2 may supply D (5 bases each). CDR1 is SEHNR and CDR2 is FQNEAQ in the germline V gene (reference sequence). The length of the CDR3 is 16 residues. The V end was cut by 3 bases, the J end by 7 bases, with 19 bases between. The CDR3 nucleotides read TGTGCCAGCAGCTTTTTTCTCGGGGCCCGTGGGAATGAGCAGTTCTTC. Residues: CASSFFLGARGNEQFF. The entire variable domain, with the rest obtained from reference TRBV7-9 and TRBJ2-1, is as follows: DTGVSQNPRHKITKRGQNVTFRCDPISEHNRLYWYRQTLGQGPEFLTYFQNEAQLEKSRLLSDRFSAERPKGSFSTLEIQRTEQGDSAMYLCASSFFLGARGNEQFFGPGTRLTVL.

The chain uses TRBV5-8 and TRBJ2-1; D might be TRBD2 (5 bases). The CDR3 length is 16 residues. The V end was cut by 2 bases, the J end by 1 base, with 13 bases between. CDR1 SGHTS and CDR2 YDEGEE come from the germline V gene. As DNA, the CDR3 is TGTGCCAGCAGCTTCCTACGGGGTAGGTCCTACAATGAGCAGTTCTTC. This translates into CASSFLRGRSYNEQFF.

There are a few counts of this clonotype. The chain carries TRBV21-1 and TRBJ2-1; the table calls TRBD1, which could not be checked here. TRBV21-1 is shown as a pseudogene. CDR3 size: 23 residues. The CDR3: CASSKDRDRGNWTSVSGSADQFF. The CDR3, as DNA: TGTGCCAGCAGCAAAGATCGGGACAGGGGAAATTGGACTAGCGTCAGTGGCTCCGCCGATCAGTTCTTC.

This clonotype was detected ten times or more. The V gene is TRBV24-1, the J gene TRBJ2-3; 9 bases are a match to TRBD1. CDR1 and CDR2 from the germline V gene are KGHDR and SFDVKD. The CDR3 contains 16 residues. With V trimmed by 4 bases and J by 4 bases, 8 bases remained unmatched. CDR3 protein: CATSDPGDRVPDTQYF. In nucleotides, the CDR3 is TGTGCCACCAGTGACCCCGGGGACAGGGTACCAGATACGCAGTATTTT.

The table lists this clonotype with many counts. The V gene is TRBV6-1, the J gene TRBJ1-1; perhaps TRBD1 as D (5 bases). Germline values: CDR1 MNHNS, CDR2 SASEGT. V was cut by 6 bases and J by 5 bases, with 16 bases left in between. The CDR3 totals 14 residues. Written as DNA, the CDR3 is TGTGCCAGCAGCGGTCAGGGTTTTAGAACTGAAGCTTTCTTT. Protein: CASSGQGFRTEAFF.

The chain has TRBV28 and TRBJ2-1, with 9 bases identical to TRBD1. The CDR3 runs 15 residues. The ends lost 5 bases at V and 9 bases at J; junction bases unmatched: 11. Germline CDR1 is MDHEN and CDR2 is SYDVKM. This CDR3 is CASSPGGQGQREQFF. The CDR3 bases are TGTGCCAGCAGTCCCGGGGGACAGGGCCAGCGTGAGCAGTTCTTC. The complete variable domain, with remaining parts taken from reference TRBV28 and TRBJ2-1, reads DVKVTQSSRYLVKRTGEKVFLECVQDMDHENMFWYRQDPGLGLRLIYFSYDVKMKEKGDIPEGYSVSREKKERFSLILESASTNQTSMYLCASSPGGQGQREQFFGPGTRLTVL.

This clonotype was seen repeatedly, ten times or more. This chain joins TRBV7-2 and TRBJ2-4, with D possibly matching TRBD1 (5 bases). CDR1 SGHTA and CDR2 FQGNSA come from the germline V gene. With 3 bases removed from V and 8 bases from J, the gap between germline ends came to 17 bases. The CDR3 runs 15 residues. In DNA form, the CDR3 reads TGTGCCAGCAGCTTCCCATCCCGGCGCAGGGACATTCAGTACTTC. Protein: CASSFPSRRRDIQYF.

This clonotype came up many times. The chain employs TRBV10-3 and TRBJ2-5, with 9 bases aligning to TRBD1. V was clipped by 0 bases and J by 7 bases; unmatched bases: 6. The CDR3 sequence is 15 residues long. The V gene's germline CDR1 is ENHRY and CDR2 SYGVKD. The CDR3 coding sequence is TGTGCCATCAGTGAGTCGGGACAGGGTGAAGGGACCCAGTACTTC. Translating it yields CAISESGQGEGTQYF.

This clonotype was observed a handful of times. This chain connects TRBV27 to TRBJ2-3; D unresolved. V lost 2 bases and J 4 bases, leaving 10 bases between the germline ends. CDR1 is MNHEY, CDR2 SMNVEV, per germline (reference sequence). The CDR3 spans 14 residues. The chain's CDR3 is CASSLGWPPDTQYF. CDR3 sequence (DNA): TGTGCCAGCAGTTTAGGCTGGCCGCCAGATACGCAGTATTTT.

The chain is built from TRBV4-1 and TRBJ2-1; 8 bases map to TRBD1. Trimming at V came to 3 bases and at J to 7 bases, leaving 5 bases not matched to a gene. The germline CDR1 and CDR2 sequences are MGHRA and YSYEKL. The CDR3 has 14 residues. CDR3 sequence reads: CASSQTTGGNEQFF. CDR3 nucleotide sequence: TGCGCCAGCAGCCAGACCACAGGGGGTAATGAGCAGTTCTTC.

This clonotype was recorded a few times. The chain combines TRBV20-1 with TRBJ1-5, with TRBD1 matching over 9 bases. The CDR3 runs 15 residues. Germline V gene sequence: CDR1 DFQATT, CDR2 SNEGSKA (reference sequence). The ends lost 0 bases at V and 7 bases at J; junction bases unmatched: 7. The CDR3: CSAREQGAIFQPQHF. The CDR3 DNA reads as TGCAGTGCTAGAGAACAGGGGGCGATTTTCCAGCCCCAGCATTTT.

This clonotype turned up a few times. The chain links TRBV4-1 to TRBJ2-7; no firm D call. V lost 3 bases and J 4 bases, leaving 16 bases between the germline ends. The CDR3 is made up of 15 amino acids. Germline V gene sequence: CDR1 MGHRA, CDR2 YSYEKL. CDR3 sequence (DNA): TGCGCCAGCAGCCAGGGGTCGGCCGGCCCTTACGAGCAGTACTTC. Amino acid sequence: CASSQGSAGPYEQYF.

The chain recombines TRBV5-1 with TRBJ1-2; D is ambiguous. CDR1 SGHRS and CDR2 YFSETQ come from the germline V gene. The CDR3 has 13 amino acids. Between the trimmed V and J ends, which lost 0 bases and 8 bases, there was a span of 11 bases. The CDR3 spells CASSLDAVGGYTF. CDR3 sequence (DNA): TGCGCCAGCAGCTTGGACGCGGTGGGCGGCTACACCTTC.

The chain recombines TRBV18 with TRBJ2-7; D uncertain. Germline loops: CDR1 KGHSH, CDR2 LQKENI. The CDR3 runs 14 residues. Trimming removed 6 bases at V and 0 bases at J, with 12 bases between. The CDR3 region has the DNA TGTGCCAGCTCTCGCGAACAGAGCTCCTACGAGCAGTACTTC. Translation gives CASSREQSSYEQYF.

This clonotype was seen a handful of times. This sequence joins TRBV7-6 and TRBJ1-4; TRBD1 matches 9 bases. The trim removed 5 bases at V and 5 bases at J, leaving 6 bases unmatched. This CDR3 comprises 15 residues. CDR1 is SGHVS, CDR2 FNYEAQ, per germline. CDR3 loop: CASSPLGQGNEKLFF. The CDR3 nucleotides are TGTGCCAGCAGCCCCCTAGGACAGGGGAATGAAAAACTGTTTTTT. Drawing the rest from reference TRBV7-6 and TRBJ1-4, the complete variable domain is GAGVSQSPRYKVTKRGQDVALRCDPISGHVSLYWYRQALGQGPEFLTYFNYEAQQDKSGLPNDRFSAERPEGSISTLTIQRTEQRDSAMYRCASSPLGQGNEKLFFGSGTQLSVL.

The chain links TRBV20-1 to TRBJ2-5, with TRBD1 as a possible D gene (5 bases). Per germline, CDR1 DFQATT and CDR2 SNEGSKA (reference sequence). This CDR3 is built from 11 residues. Deletions cut 5 bases from V and 9 bases from J, with 13 bases between. DNA of the CDR3: TGCAGTGCTGATCTCAGGGAACCCCAGTACTTC. Translation: CSADLREPQYF.

This clonotype was detected many times. The rearrangement joins TRBV7-2 to TRBJ1-4; weak D call: TRBD1 (5 bases). Germline-derived CDR1 and CDR2 are SGHTA and FQGNSA. This CDR3 spans 14 amino acids. The V end was cut by 1 base, the J end by 4 bases, with 7 bases between. CDR3 amino acids: CASSLDRGNEKLFF. In nucleotides, the CDR3 is TGTGCCAGCAGCTTAGATAGGGGTAATGAAAAACTGTTTTTT.

This clonotype was found a few times. This sequence joins TRBV25-1 and TRBJ2-5, with a weak D call TRBD1 (5 bases). CDR3 length: 15 residues. The V gene lost 6 bases and the J gene lost 2 bases, with 16 bases spanning the gap. CDR1 is MGHDK and CDR2 is SYGVNS in the germline V gene. The CDR3 here is CASSPPDRWQETQYF. The CDR3 DNA sequence: TGTGCCAGCAGCCCGCCTGACAGATGGCAAGAGACCCAGTACTTC.

The J gene is TRBJ2-1, the V gene TRBV6-5; perhaps TRBD2 as D (5 bases). Germline V gene sequence: CDR1 MNHEY, CDR2 SVGAGI. Trimming pared 0 bases from V and 7 bases from J, leaving 16 bases between. This CDR3 contains 16 residues. The CDR3 loop reads CASSYSGGGPGNEQFF. In DNA form, the CDR3 reads TGTGCCAGCAGTTACTCGGGTGGAGGCCCGGGGAATGAGCAGTTCTTC.

The rearrangement joins TRBV12-3 or TRBV12-4 to TRBJ2-1, with 7 bases lining up with TRBD1. The CDR3 extends over 16 amino acids. The trim removed 5 bases at V and 1 base at J, leaving 8 bases unmatched. As DNA, the CDR3 is TGTGCCAGCAGTAGGGACAGCCCGGAATCCTACAATGAGCAGTTCTTC. The encoded protein is CASSRDSPESYNEQFF.

This clonotype has a count of ten or more. The CDR3 sequence is CASSLANRGETQYF. The CDR3 nucleotides read TGTGCCAGCAGCTTGGCCAACCGGGGGGAGACCCAGTACTTC. The chain has TRBV5-6 and TRBJ2-5, with D possibly matching TRBD2 (6 bases). Germline CDR1 and CDR2: SGHDT and YYEEEE. The V gene lost 0 bases and the J gene lost 5 bases, with 11 bases spanning the gap. This CDR3 has 14 amino acids.

This clonotype was counted between two and nine times. The V and J genes are TRBV6-2 or TRBV6-3 and TRBJ2-7; the match to TRBD1 covers 9 bases. The ends lost 4 bases at V and 2 bases at J; junction bases unmatched: 12. The CDR3 has 17 amino acids. Germline V gene sequence: CDR1 MNHEY, CDR2 SVGEGT. The CDR3 DNA is TGTGCCAGCAGTTCTCCGCCCGGGACAGGGAAACCCTACGAGCAGTACTTC. This translates into CASSSPPGTGKPYEQYF.

The chain carries TRBV7-8 and TRBJ1-4; 9 bases map to TRBD1. Germline values: CDR1 SGHVS, CDR2 FQNEAQ. The CDR3 has 17 residues. Trimming took 4 bases from V and 4 from J; bases not matched to a gene: 10. Here the CDR3 reads CASSSSSGTGFNEKLFF. CDR3 nucleotide sequence: TGTGCCAGCAGCTCCTCGTCCGGGACAGGGTTTAATGAAAAACTGTTTTTT.

This clonotype turned up a few times. This chain connects TRBV15 to TRBJ2-2; maybe TRBD1 (6 bases). Germline CDR1 LNHNV, CDR2 YYDKDF (reference sequence). The CDR3 sequence is 15 residues long. With 3 bases removed from V and 2 bases from J, the gap between germline ends came to 10 bases. Here the CDR3 reads CATSRGARNTGELFF. In nucleotides, the CDR3 is TGTGCCACCAGCAGGGGGGCTCGCAACACCGGGGAGCTGTTTTTT.

Of note for this clonotype: A much larger clone differs from this one at a single base, so this may be a read error. Likely a read error: the CDR3 ends without its conserved phenylalanine or tryptophan. The V call is TRBV5-6, the J call TRBJ2-3, with 10 bases aligning to TRBD1. The CDR3 is 14 residues long. J gave up 3 bases and V 3 bases, and 1 base lay outside the gene matches. CDR1 and CDR2 from the germline V gene are SGHDT and YYEEEE. The CDR3 DNA reads as TGTGCCAGCAGCTGGGACAGGGGAACAGATACGCAGTATCTT. The encoded protein is CASSWDRGTDTQYL.

The table lists this clonotype with many counts. V and J are TRBV7-9 and TRBJ2-1; a weak D match, TRBD2 (6 bases). Trimming pared 3 bases from V and 1 base from J, leaving 10 bases between. The CDR3 sequence is 15 residues long. CDR1 and CDR2 from the germline V gene are SEHNR and FQNEAQ (reference sequence). CDR3 nucleotides: TGTGCCAGCAGCTTGGTAGCGGATTCCTACAATGAGCAGTTCTTC. Its translation: CASSLVADSYNEQFF.

The sample holds many counts of this clonotype. The CDR3 DNA sequence: TGTGCCAGCAGCGAGGGACTAGCGTTAGAGACCCAGTACTTC. Protein sequence: CASSEGLALETQYF. The chain combines TRBV11-2 with TRBJ2-5, with 10 positions matching TRBD2. The J segment lost 4 bases and the V segment lost 5 bases, leaving 4 bases of the junction unmatched. The CDR3 has 14 amino acids. Germline CDR1 SGHAT, CDR2 FQNNGV.